This is a list of T cell receptor beta chains from one sample in a study of T cells in Graves' hyperthyroidism and ophthalmopathy. MiXCR, applied by TCRdb to the multiplex PCR reads, yields one record per CDR3 protein. This sample has more than 300,000 distinct CDR3 sequences, with roughly 15% found just once. Sequenced sample: blood. These receptors all come from a young woman with Graves' hyperthyroidism that later progressed to Graves' ophthalmopathy. The CDR3 runs from the conserved cysteine through the conserved F or W. D genes are given only for firm matches. Only some rows state a clone size, as once, few, many or a class for expanded clones.

NA,TRBV2,many,TRBJ2-3,TGTGCCAGCAGTGATGACTATAGCACAGATACGCAGTATTTT,CASSDDYSTDTQYF
NA,TRBV13,many,TRBJ1-5,TGTGCCAGCAGTGGGGGACGGGGGGCGGCTCGACAGCCCCAGCATTTT,CASSGGRGAARQPQHF
TRBD2,TRBV5-5,NA,TRBJ2-2,TGTGTCAGCGGCGCTCGCGCGGGAGCAACCGGGGAGCTGTTTTTT,CVSGARAGATGELFF
NA,TRBV19,NA,TRBJ1-5,TGTGCCAGCGCGAAAAGGGGAGGAAAAAGCAATCAGCCCCAGCATTTT,CASAKRGGKSNQPQHF
NA,TRBV6-2/TRBV6-3,many,TRBJ2-7,TGTGCCAGCAGTTATATTGGGGCGTATATCTCGTACGAGCAGTACTTC,CASSYIGAYISYEQYF
TRBD2,TRBV20-1,many,TRBJ2-5,TGCAGTGCTAGATGGTCTAGCGGGGGGCCCTTAAAAGAGACCCAGTACTTC,CSARWSSGGPLKETQYF
TRBD1,TRBV7-8,NA,TRBJ2-7,TGTGCCAGCAGCTTAGGGTACAGGGGACCCTACGAGCAGTACTTC,CASSLGYRGPYEQYF
TRBD2,TRBV29-1,NA,TRBJ2-1,TGCAGCGTTGAAGTCGGGAGGGCCCCCAATGAGCAGTTCTTC,CSVEVGRAPNEQFF
TRBD2,TRBV6-1,many,TRBJ2-7,TGTGCCAGCAGACCCCGGACTAGCGGGAACTCGGTGCAGTACTTC,CASRPRTSGNSVQYF
TRBD2,TRBV19,once,TRBJ2-1,TGTGCCAGTAGTCCGACTAGCGGGAACGAGAATGAGCAGTTCTTC,CASSPTSGNENEQFF
NA,TRBV30,few,TRBJ2-7,TGTGCCTGGAGTGTGGGGGGCTCCTACGAGCAGTACTTC,CAWSVGGSYEQYF
NA,TRBV7-9,few,TRBJ2-2,TGTGCCAGCAGCCCCCCAGGCGGGGGCGTTTCCGGGGAGCTGTTTTTT,CASSPPGGGVSGELFF
NA,TRBV12-3/TRBV12-4,many,TRBJ2-4,TGTGCCAGCAGTTTAGGCCAATTTGCCAACATTCAGTACTTC,CASSLGQFANIQYF
NA,TRBV11-2,many,TRBJ1-6,TGTGCCAGCAGCTTCCTCGGACAGCCGATAAGGGATTCACCCCTCCACTTT,CASSFLGQPIRDSPLHF
TRBD2,TRBV29-1,NA,TRBJ2-1,TGCAGCGTTGGGGTACCCCTTGCTAGCGGGGGGCAAAGCTCCTACAATGAGCAGTTCTTC,CSVGVPLASGGQSSYNEQFF
TRBD1,TRBV2,many,TRBJ1-2,TGTGCCAGCAGCGGGGGACAGGACCTCAACTATGGCTACACCTTC,CASSGGQDLNYGYTF
TRBD1,TRBV5-1,many,TRBJ1-2,TGCGCCAGCAGCCGCGCATCGGGACAGGGGATCAACTATGGCTACACCTTC,CASSRASGQGINYGYTF
NA,TRBV19,once,TRBJ2-1,TGTGCCAGTAGTACCCACCCCGGGTCCCTCTCCAATGAGCAGTTCTTC,CASSTHPGSLSNEQFF
NA,TRBV11-2,many,TRBJ2-5,TGTGCCAGCAGCTTAGGTGCCTGGGAAGAGACCCAGTACTTC,CASSLGAWEETQYF
TRBD2,TRBV11-2,many,TRBJ2-3,TGTGCCAGCAGCCCACTAGCGGGACTCACAGATACGCAGTATTTT,CASSPLAGLTDTQYF
NA,TRBV10-3,few,TRBJ2-3,TGTGCCATCAGTGTACAAGCTATAGATACGCAGTATTTT,CAISVQAIDTQYF
TRBD1,TRBV20-1,many,TRBJ2-7,TGCAGTGCTCCCCAGGCAGGGGGCAGGTACGAGCAGTACTTC,CSAPQAGGRYEQYF
TRBD2,TRBV5-1,few,TRBJ2-5,TGCGCCAGCAGCTTGGGGTCTAGCGGGAGAGGGGAGACCCAGTACTTC,CASSLGSSGRGETQYF
NA,TRBV2,many,TRBJ2-5,TGTGCCAGCAGTACAGGCTGGGGGGAGACCCAGTACTTC,CASSTGWGETQYF
NA,TRBV29-1,many,TRBJ2-7,TGCAGCGTACAAGGGGGGGTATCCTACGAGCAGTACTTC,CSVQGGVSYEQYF
NA,TRBV29-1,many,TRBJ1-1,TGCAGCGTTGAACGGGACGTAACGAACACTGAAGCTTTCTTT,CSVERDVTNTEAFF
NA,TRBV9,few,TRBJ2-7,TGTGCCAGCAGCGTCTCGCCCCTAGTCAGTGAGCAGTACTTC,CASSVSPLVSEQYF
TRBD2,TRBV30,few,TRBJ2-1,TGTGCCCATAAACTAGCGGGGTTTACATACAATGAGCAGTTCTTC,CAHKLAGFTYNEQFF
NA,TRBV18,many,TRBJ2-5,TGTGCCAGCTCACCATGGGAGAACAGGCAAACGACCCAGTACTTC,CASSPWENRQTTQYF
TRBD1,TRBV14,NA,TRBJ2-7,TGTGCCGGCAGCCAAGCCGGGACAGGGTGGTCCGAGCAGTACTTC,CAGSQAGTGWSEQYF
TRBD1,TRBV19,NA,TRBJ1-2,TGTGCCAGTAGTATCGGGACAGGGGGCTATGGCTACACCTTC,CASSIGTGGYGYTF
NA,TRBV5-1,many,TRBJ2-1,TGCGCCAGCAATGGTAGGGAGGGGGCGGTCGATGAGCAGTTCTTC,CASNGREGAVDEQFF
TRBD2,TRBV28,many,TRBJ2-5,TGTGCCAGCAGTTTAAGTCTAGCGGAAGAGACCCAGTACTTC,CASSLSLAEETQYF
NA,TRBV12-3/TRBV12-4,NA,TRBJ1-1,TGTGCCAGCAGTTTGGCTGAGGATAACACTGAAGCTTTCTTT,CASSLAEDNTEAFF
NA,TRBV30,many,TRBJ1-1,TGTGCCTGGAGTGCGGGTGGAAGGACTGAAGCTTTCTTT,CAWSAGGRTEAFF
NA,TRBV2,many,TRBJ2-7,TGTGCCAGCAGTGAAGACGGGAGAACCTACGAGCAGTACTTC,CASSEDGRTYEQYF
TRBD2,TRBV7-2,many,TRBJ2-1,TGTGCCAGCAGCTCCGGACTAGCGGGAGTGTGGGACAATGAGCAGTTCTTC,CASSSGLAGVWDNEQFF
NA,TRBV18,many,TRBJ2-5,TGTGCCAGCTCACCACCGTGGAGGGCAGAGACCCAGTACTTC,CASSPPWRAETQYF
NA,TRBV25-1,few,TRBJ2-7,TGTGCCAGCAGTGAATATCAGGAGGACCGTTACGAGCAGTACTTC,CASSEYQEDRYEQYF
TRBD2,TRBV7-9,many,TRBJ2-7,TGTGCCAGCAGCTTAGAGGGGGGACTAGCGGGAGTCGAGCAGTACTTC,CASSLEGGLAGVEQYF
NA,TRBV9,many,TRBJ2-1,TGTGCCAGCAGCGAAAGCGGCGGCGCGTACAATGAGCAGTTCTTC,CASSESGGAYNEQFF
TRBD2,TRBV6-1,NA,TRBJ2-3,TGTGCCAGCAGTCTACTAGCGGGAGGAGGCGCAGATACGCAGTATTTT,CASSLLAGGGADTQYF
TRBD2,TRBV19,few,TRBJ2-1,TGTGCCAGTAGTCGGACTAGCGGGAGTCTCAGCTCCTACAATGAGCAGTTCTTC,CASSRTSGSLSSYNEQFF
NA,TRBV7-9,NA,TRBJ2-1,TGTGCCAGCAGCTGGCGTCTTGAGGGGGGGGACAATGAGCAGTTCTTC,CASSWRLEGGDNEQFF
NA,TRBV7-8,many,TRBJ1-5,TGTGCCAGCAGCTGGGGGACGACTCAGCCCCAGCATTTT,CASSWGTTQPQHF
NA,TRBV5-1,many,TRBJ1-4,TGCGCCAGCAGCTTGTCAGGTGCAACTAATGAAAAACTGTTTTTT,CASSLSGATNEKLFF
TRBD2,TRBV28,many,TRBJ2-2,TGTGCCAGCAGTTTGACTAGCGGGAAGGGAGGGGAGCTGTTTTTT,CASSLTSGKGGELFF
NA,TRBV4-1,NA,TRBJ1-5,TGCGCCAGCAGCCAAAGACACTTTGGCAATCAGCCCCAGCATTTT,CASSQRHFGNQPQHF
NA,TRBV5-1,once,TRBJ1-4,TGCGCCAGCAGCCCTCGACAGGCTACGGATGAAAAACTGTTTTTT,CASSPRQATDEKLFF
TRBD2,TRBV2,many,TRBJ2-7,TGTGCCAGCCTAGCGGGAGACCACGAGCAGTACTTC,CASLAGDHEQYF
TRBD1,TRBV6-6,many,TRBJ2-6,TGTGCCAGCAGTTACTCGAGCTACGGGACAGGGGCTTCTGGGGCCAACGTCCTGACTTTC,CASSYSSYGTGASGANVLTF
TRBD1,TRBV6-1,few,TRBJ2-1,TGTGCCAGCAATGACAGGGAGTCAACCTACAATGAGCAGTTCTTC,CASNDRESTYNEQFF
TRBD1,TRBV5-6,few,TRBJ1-1,TGTGCCAGCAGCTTTCTCGGGACAGCGAACACTGAAGCTTTCTTT,CASSFLGTANTEAFF
TRBD2,TRBV6-2/TRBV6-3,NA,TRBJ2-1,TGTGCCAGCAGTTACTCGCGACTAGCGAGGAATGAGCAGTTCTTC,CASSYSRLARNEQFF
TRBD2,TRBV6-1,NA,TRBJ2-6,TGTGCCAGCTCTAAACCACCGGGGGAGGGGTATGCTGGGGCCAACGTCCTGACTTTC,CASSKPPGEGYAGANVLTF
TRBD1,TRBV2,many,TRBJ1-1,TGTGCCAGCAGTGTACCGAAGTATACAGGGGGCGCGGAAAACACTGAAGCTTTCTTT,CASSVPKYTGGAENTEAFF
NA,TRBV28,many,TRBJ1-4,TGTGCCAGCAGTCCATTACAGGGTAGGAATGAAAAACTGTTTTTT,CASSPLQGRNEKLFF
NA,TRBV6-1,NA,TRBJ1-5,TGTGCCAGCGCGAAACAGGGCCATCAGCCCCAGCATTTT,CASAKQGHQPQHF